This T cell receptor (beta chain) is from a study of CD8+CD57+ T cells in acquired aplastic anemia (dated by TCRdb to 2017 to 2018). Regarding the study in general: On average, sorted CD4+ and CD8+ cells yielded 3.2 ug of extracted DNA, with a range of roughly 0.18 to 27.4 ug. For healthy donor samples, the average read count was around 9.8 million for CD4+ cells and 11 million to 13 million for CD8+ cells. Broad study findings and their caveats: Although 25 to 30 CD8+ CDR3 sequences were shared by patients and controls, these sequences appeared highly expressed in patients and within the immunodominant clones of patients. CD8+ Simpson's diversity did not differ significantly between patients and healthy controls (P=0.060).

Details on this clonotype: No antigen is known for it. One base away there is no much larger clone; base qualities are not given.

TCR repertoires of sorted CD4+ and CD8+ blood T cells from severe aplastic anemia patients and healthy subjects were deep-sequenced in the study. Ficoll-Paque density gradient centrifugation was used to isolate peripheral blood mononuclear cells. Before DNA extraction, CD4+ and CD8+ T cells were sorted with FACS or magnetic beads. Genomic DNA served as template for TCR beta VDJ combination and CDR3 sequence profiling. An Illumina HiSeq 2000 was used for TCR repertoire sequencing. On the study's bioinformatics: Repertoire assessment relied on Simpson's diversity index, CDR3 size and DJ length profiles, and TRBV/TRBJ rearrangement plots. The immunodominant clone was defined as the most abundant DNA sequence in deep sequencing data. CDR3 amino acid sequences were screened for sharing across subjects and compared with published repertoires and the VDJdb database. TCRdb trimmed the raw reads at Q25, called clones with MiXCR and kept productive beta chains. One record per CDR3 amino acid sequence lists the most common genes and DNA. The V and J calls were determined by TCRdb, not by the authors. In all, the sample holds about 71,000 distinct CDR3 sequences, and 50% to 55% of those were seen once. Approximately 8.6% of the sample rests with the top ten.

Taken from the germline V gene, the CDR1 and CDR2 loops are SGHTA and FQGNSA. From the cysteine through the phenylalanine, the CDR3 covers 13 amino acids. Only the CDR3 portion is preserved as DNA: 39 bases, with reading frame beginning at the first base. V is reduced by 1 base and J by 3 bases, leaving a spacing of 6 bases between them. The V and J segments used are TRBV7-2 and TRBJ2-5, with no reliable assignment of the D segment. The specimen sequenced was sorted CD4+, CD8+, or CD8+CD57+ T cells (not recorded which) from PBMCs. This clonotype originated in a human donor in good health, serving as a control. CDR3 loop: CASSLGAKETQYF. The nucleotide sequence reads TGTGCCAGCAGCTTAGGGGCTAAAGAGACCCAGTACTTC. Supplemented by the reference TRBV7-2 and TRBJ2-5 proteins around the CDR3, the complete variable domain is GAGVSQSPSNKVTEKGKDVELRCDPISGHTALYWYRQSLGQGLEFLIYFQGNSAPDKSGLPSDRFSAERTGGSVSTLTIQRTQQEDSAVYLCASSLGAKETQYFGPGTRLLVL.